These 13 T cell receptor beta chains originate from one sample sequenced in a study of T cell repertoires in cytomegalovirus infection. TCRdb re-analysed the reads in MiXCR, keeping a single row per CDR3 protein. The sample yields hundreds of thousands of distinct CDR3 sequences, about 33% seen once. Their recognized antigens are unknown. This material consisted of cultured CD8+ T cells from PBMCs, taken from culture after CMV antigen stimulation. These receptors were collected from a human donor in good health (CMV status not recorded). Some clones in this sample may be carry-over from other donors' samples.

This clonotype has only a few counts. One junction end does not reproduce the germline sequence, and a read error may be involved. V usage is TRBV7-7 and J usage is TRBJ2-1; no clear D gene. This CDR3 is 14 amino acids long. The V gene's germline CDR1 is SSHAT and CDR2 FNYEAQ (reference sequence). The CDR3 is CASSPGVGYNEQFF. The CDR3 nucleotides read TGTGCTAGCAGCCCTGGGGTCGGCTACAATGAGCAGTTCTTC.

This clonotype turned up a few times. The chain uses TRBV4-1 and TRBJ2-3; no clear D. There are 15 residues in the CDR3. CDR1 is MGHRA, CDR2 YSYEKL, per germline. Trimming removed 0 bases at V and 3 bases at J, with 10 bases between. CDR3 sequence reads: CASSQEGLRTDTQYF. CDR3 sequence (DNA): TGCGCCAGCAGCCAAGAGGGCCTCCGTACAGATACGCAGTATTTT.

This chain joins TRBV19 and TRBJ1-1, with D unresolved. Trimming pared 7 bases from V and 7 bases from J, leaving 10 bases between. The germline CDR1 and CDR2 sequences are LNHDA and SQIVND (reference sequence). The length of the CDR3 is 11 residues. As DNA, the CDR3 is TGTGCCAGTAAGTGGGCAGTTGAAGCTTTCTTT. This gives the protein CASKWAVEAFF.

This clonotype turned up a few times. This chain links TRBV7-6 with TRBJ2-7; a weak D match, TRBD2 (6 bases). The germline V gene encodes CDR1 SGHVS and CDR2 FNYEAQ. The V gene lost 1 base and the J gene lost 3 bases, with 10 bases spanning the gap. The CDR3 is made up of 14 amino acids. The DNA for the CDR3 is TGTGCCAGCAGCTTAGGTTCGGGGGACTACGAGCAGTACTTC. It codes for CASSLGSGDYEQYF. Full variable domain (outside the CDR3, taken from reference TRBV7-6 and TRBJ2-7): GAGVSQSPRYKVTKRGQDVALRCDPISGHVSLYWYRQALGQGPEFLTYFNYEAQQDKSGLPNDRFSAERPEGSISTLTIQRTEQRDSAMYRCASSLGSGDYEQYFGPGTRLTVT.

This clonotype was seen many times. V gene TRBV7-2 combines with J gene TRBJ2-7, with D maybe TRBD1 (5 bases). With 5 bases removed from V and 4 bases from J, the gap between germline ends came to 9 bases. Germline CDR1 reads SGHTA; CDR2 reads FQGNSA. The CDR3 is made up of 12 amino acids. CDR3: CASSHPGYEQYV. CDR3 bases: TGTGCCAGCAGCCATCCAGGGTACGAGCAGTACGTC.

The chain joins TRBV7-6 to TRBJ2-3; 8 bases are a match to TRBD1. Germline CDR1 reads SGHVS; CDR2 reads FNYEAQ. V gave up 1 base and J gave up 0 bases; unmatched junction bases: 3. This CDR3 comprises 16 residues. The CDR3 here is CASSLVGTGSTDTQYF. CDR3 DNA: TGTGCCAGCAGCTTAGTTGGGACAGGAAGCACAGATACGCAGTATTTT.

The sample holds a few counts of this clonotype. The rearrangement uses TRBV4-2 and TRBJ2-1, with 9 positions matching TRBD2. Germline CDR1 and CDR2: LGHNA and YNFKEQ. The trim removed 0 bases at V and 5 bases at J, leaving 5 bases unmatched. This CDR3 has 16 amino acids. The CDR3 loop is CASSQEFGTSNNEQFF. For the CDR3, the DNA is TGTGCCAGCAGCCAAGAATTCGGGACTAGCAACAATGAGCAGTTCTTC.

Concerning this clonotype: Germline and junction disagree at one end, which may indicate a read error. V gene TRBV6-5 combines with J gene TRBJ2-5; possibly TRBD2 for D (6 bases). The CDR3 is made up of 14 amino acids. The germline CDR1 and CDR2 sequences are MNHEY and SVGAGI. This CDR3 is CTSSREAGWETQYF. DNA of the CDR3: TGTACCAGCAGCCGCGAGGCGGGGTGGGAGACCCAGTACTTC.

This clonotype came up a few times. The CDR3 sequence is CASSLVRERTWHYGYTF. In DNA form, the CDR3 reads TGTGCCAGCAGCTTGGTAAGGGAACGAACCTGGCACTATGGCTACACCTTC. This rearrangement joins TRBV5-6 to TRBJ1-2; D is unclear. This CDR3 region has 17 residues. The germline V gene encodes CDR1 SGHDT and CDR2 YYEEEE. Trimming took off 0 bases at V and 3 bases at J, with 18 bases between the two ends.

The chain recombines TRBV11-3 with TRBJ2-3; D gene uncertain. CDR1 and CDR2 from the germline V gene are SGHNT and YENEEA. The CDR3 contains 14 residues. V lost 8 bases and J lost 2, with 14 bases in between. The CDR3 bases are TGTGCCAGCTCTCGCTGCAGGTTCACAGATACGCAGTATTTT. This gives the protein CASSRCRFTDTQYF.

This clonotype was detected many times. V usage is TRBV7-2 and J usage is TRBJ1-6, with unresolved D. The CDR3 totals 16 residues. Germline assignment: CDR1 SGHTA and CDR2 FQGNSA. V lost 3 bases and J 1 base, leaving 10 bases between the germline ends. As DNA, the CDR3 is TGTGCCAGCAGCTTTTTCGGGGATTCCTATAATTCACCCCTCCACTTT. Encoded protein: CASSFFGDSYNSPLHF.

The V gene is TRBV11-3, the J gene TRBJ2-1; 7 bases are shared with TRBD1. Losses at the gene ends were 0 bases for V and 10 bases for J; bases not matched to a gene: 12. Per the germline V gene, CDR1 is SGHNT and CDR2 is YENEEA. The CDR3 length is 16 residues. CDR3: CASSLDHGTVANEQFF. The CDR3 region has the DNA TGTGCCAGCAGCTTAGATCATGGGACAGTTGCTAACGAGCAGTTCTTC.

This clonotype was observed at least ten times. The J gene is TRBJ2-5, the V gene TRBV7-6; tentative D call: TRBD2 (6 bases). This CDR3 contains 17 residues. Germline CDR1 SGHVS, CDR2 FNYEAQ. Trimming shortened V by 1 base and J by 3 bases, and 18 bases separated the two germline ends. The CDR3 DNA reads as TGTGCCAGCAGCTTAGTTTGGCGGGGAAGGAGGGAAGAGACCCAGTACTTC. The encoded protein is CASSLVWRGRREETQYF.